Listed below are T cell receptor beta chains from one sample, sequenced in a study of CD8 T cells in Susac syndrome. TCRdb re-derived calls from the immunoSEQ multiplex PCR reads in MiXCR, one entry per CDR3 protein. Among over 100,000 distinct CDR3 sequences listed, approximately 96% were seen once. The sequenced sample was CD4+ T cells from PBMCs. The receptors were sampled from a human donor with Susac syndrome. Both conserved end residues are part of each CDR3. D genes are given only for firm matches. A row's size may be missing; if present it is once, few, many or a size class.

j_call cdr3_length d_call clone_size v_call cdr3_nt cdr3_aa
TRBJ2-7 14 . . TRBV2 TGTGCCAGCAGTGAACAGTTCACTTTCTACGAGCAGTACTTC CASSEQFTFYEQYF
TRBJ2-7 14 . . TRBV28 TGTGCCAGCACCCGGGACGGGACAAATTACGAGCAGTACTTC CASTRDGTNYEQYF
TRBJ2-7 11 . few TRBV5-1 TGCGCCAGCAGGAACCGGGACGAGCAGTACTTC CASRNRDEQYF
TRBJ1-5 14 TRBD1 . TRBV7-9 TGTGCCAGCAGCCAGGACAGGGGGAATCAGCCCCAGCATTTT CASSQDRGNQPQHF
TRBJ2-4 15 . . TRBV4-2 TGTGCCAGCAGCCAAGATCTGGGGGCCAAAAACATTCAGTACTTC CASSQDLGAKNIQYF
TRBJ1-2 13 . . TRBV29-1 TGCAGCGCCACTCGGGAGTCTAACTATGGCTACACCTTC CSATRESNYGYTF
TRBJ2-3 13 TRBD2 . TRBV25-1 TGTGCCAGTGCAGCGGGGGGAACAGATACGCAGTATTTT CASAAGGTDTQYF
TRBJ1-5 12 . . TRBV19 TGTGCCAGTAGTATTCTCCATCAGCCCCAGCATTTT CASSILHQPQHF
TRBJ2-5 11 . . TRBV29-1 TGCAGCGTTAACCCAGGAGAGACCCAGTACTTC CSVNPGETQYF
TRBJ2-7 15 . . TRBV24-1 TGTGCCACCAGTGATCCCGCCTCCGGTTCCCGCGAGCAGTACTTC CATSDPASGSREQYF
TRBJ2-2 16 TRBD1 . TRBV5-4 TGTGCCAGCAGCAGGACAGGGACAGGGGCGACCGGGGAGCTGTTTTTT CASSRTGTGATGELFF
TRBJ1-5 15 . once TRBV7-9 TGTGCCAGCAGCTTAGACAGGAACGAAGGTCAGCCCCAGCATTTT CASSLDRNEGQPQHF
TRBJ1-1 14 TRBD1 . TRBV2 TGTGCCAGCAGTCGCCGGGACAGGACACCTGAAGCTTTCTTT CASSRRDRTPEAFF
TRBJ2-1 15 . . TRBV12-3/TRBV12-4 TGTGCCAGCAGCGTAGGGACTCCCTCTTACAATGAGCAGTTCTTC CASSVGTPSYNEQFF
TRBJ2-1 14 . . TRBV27 TGTGCCAGCAGTTCCCCGGGAGCTAAAAATGAGCAGTTCTTC CASSSPGAKNEQFF
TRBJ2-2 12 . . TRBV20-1 TGCAGTGCTAGAAGGGCCACGGGGGAGCTGTTTTTT CSARRATGELFF
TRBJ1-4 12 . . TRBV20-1 TGCAGTGCTAAAGAGAGTACTGAAAAACTGTTTTTT CSAKESTEKLFF
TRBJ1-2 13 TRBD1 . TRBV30 TGTGCCTGGACCGGGACAGCCATCTATGGCTACACCTTC CAWTGTAIYGYTF
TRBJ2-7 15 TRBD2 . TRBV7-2 TGTGCCAGCAGCTTATCAGGGACTAGTGTCTACGAGCAGTACTTC CASSLSGTSVYEQYF
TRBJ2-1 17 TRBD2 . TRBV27 TGTGCCAGCAGGACTTCTGATCTAGCGGGACTCTACAATGAGCAGTTCTTC CASRTSDLAGLYNEQFF
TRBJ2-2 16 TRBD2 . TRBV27 TGTGCCAGCAGCGTAGCGGGAACCCTCGACACCGGGGAGCTGTTTTTT CASSVAGTLDTGELFF
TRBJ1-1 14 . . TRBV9 TGTGCCAGCAGCGTGGACGGCATGAACACTGAAGCTTTCTTT CASSVDGMNTEAFF
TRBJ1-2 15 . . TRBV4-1 TGCGCCAGCAGCCAAGAGGCTCGATCGGAGTATGGCTACACCTTC CASSQEARSEYGYTF
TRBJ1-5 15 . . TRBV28 TGTGCCAGCAGTAGCAGGGGATTTGGCAATCAGCCCCAGCATTTT CASSSRGFGNQPQHF
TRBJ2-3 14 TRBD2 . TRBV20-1 TGCAGTGCTACCGGTAGCGGGAGGTCAGATACGCAGTATTTT CSATGSGRSDTQYF
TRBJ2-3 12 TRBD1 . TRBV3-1 TGTGCCAGCAGGACAGGGACAGATACGCAGTATTTT CASRTGTDTQYF
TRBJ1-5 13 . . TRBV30 TGTGCCTGGAGTGGGGGGGGAAGCCAGCCCCAGCATTTT CAWSGGGSQPQHF
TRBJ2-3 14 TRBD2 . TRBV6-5 TGTGCCAGCACCAGCGGGAGACACACAGATACGCAGTATTTT CASTSGRHTDTQYF
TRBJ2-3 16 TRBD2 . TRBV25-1 TGTGCCAGCAGTTCCAGACTAGCGGGAGGCACAGATACGCAGTATTTT CASSSRLAGGTDTQYF
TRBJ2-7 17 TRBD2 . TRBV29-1 TGCAGCGTTGGTCACAGGGTTACTAGCGGGAGCTCCTACGAGCAGTACTTC CSVGHRVTSGSSYEQYF
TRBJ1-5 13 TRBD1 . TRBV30 TGTGCCTGGCCCGGGACAGGGAATCAGCCCCAGCATTTT CAWPGTGNQPQHF
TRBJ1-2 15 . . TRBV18 TGTGCCAGCTCACCACCGAAAAGTCCTAACTATGGCTACACCTTC CASSPPKSPNYGYTF
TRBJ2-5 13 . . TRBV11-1 TGTGCCAGCAGCTTTGGGACGGTGGAGACCCAGTACTTC CASSFGTVETQYF
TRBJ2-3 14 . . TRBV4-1 TGCGCCAGCAGCTCCTACAGGGACACAGATACGCAGTATTTT CASSSYRDTDTQYF
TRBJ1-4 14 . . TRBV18 TGTGCCAGCTCACCTACAGCAACTAATGAAAAACTGTTTTTT CASSPTATNEKLFF
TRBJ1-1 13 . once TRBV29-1 TGCAGCTTGCGACAGCTTATGAACACTGAAGCTTTCTTT CSLRQLMNTEAFF
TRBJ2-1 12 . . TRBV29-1 TGCAGCGCCTTCGTTCTAAGGGGGACTCCGTTCTTC CSAFVLRGTPFF
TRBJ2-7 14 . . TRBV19 TGTGCCAGTAGGTCGGAAAGCGGGTCCTACGAGCAGTACTTC CASRSESGSYEQYF
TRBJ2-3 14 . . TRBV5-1 TGCGCCAGCAGCTTGGGCCCGATCAGAGATACGCAGTATTTT CASSLGPIRDTQYF
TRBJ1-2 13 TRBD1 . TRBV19 TGTGCCAGTAGTAGGGACAGGGACTATGGCTACACCTTC CASSRDRDYGYTF
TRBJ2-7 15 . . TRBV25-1 TGTGCCAGCAGTGAAGGTGGGAAGAGCTCCTACGAGCAGTACTTC CASSEGGKSSYEQYF
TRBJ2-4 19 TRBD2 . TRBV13 TGTGCCAGCAGTTTCTCCGGGACTAGCGGGAGTAGGGCCAAAAACATTCAGTACTTC CASSFSGTSGSRAKNIQYF
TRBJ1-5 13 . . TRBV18 TGTGCCAGCTCACAGGGGTTCGCTCAGCCCCAGCATTTT CASSQGFAQPQHF
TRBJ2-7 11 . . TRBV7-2 TGTGCCAGCAGCCCACTCAACGAGCAGTACTTC CASSPLNEQYF
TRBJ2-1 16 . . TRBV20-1 TGCAGTGCTTTCGGACAGCCGAAAGGGGCGTACAATGAGCAGTTCTTC CSAFGQPKGAYNEQFF
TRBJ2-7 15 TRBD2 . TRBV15 TGTGCCACCAGCATCGGGACTAGCGGGAGAGGGGAGCAGTACTTC CATSIGTSGRGEQYF
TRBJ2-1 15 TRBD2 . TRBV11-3 TGTGCCAGCAGCTTAGAGGGACTAGCGGGCAATGAGCAGTTCTTC CASSLEGLAGNEQFF
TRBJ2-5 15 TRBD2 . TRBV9 TGTGCCAGCGGGCAGACTAGCGGGAGTGTAGAGACCCAGTACTTC CASGQTSGSVETQYF
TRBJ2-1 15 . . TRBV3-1 TGTGCCAGCAGCCTACAGGTTTTCTCCGGCAATGAGCAGTTCTTC CASSLQVFSGNEQFF
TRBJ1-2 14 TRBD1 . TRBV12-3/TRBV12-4 TGTGCCAGCAGTCCCTGGGACAGGGCTTATGGCTACACCTTC CASSPWDRAYGYTF